This T cell receptor beta chain was identified in a study of T cell changes during pregnancy in multiple sclerosis. CDR1 GTSNPN and CDR2 SVGIG come from the germline V gene (reference sequence). Trimming took off 0 bases at V and 0 bases at J, with 6 bases between the two ends. The CDR3 totals 13 residues. Generated by immunoSEQ multiplex PCR, the TCRdb table keeps only in-frame clones and is missing some. The sample yields some 37,000 clones, around 90% seen once. The chain is built from TRBV30 and TRBJ2-7; D perhaps matches TRBD1 (5 bases). This clonotype was sampled from a female donor in good health, enrolled as a control in a pregnancy study. The sample consisted of CD4+ T cells from peripheral blood mononuclear cells, taken after pregnancy. The CDR3, as DNA: TGTGCCTGGAGTGTACAGGTCTCCTACGAGCAGTACTTC. The encoded protein is CAWSVQVSYEQYF. The full variable domain, in which reference TRBV30 and TRBJ2-7 provide the parts outside the CDR3, is SQTIHQWPATLVQPVGSPLSLECTVEGTSNPNLYWYRQAAGRGLQLLFYSVGIGQISSEVPQNLSASRPQDRQFILSSKKLLLSDSGFYLCAWSVQVSYEQYFGPGTRLTVT.